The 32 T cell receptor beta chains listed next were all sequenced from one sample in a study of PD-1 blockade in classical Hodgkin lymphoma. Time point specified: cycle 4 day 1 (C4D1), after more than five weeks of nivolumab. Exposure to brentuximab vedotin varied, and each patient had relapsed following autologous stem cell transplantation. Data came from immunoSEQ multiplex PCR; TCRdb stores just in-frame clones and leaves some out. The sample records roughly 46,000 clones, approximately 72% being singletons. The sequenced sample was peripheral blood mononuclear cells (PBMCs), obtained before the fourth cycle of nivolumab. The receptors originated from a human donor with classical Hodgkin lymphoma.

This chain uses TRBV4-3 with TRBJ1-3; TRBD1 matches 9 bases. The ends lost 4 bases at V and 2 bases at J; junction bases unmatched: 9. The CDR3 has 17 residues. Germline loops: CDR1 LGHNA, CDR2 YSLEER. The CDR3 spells CASSREGGTGTGNTIYF. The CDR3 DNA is TGCGCCAGCAGCCGCGAGGGAGGGACAGGGACTGGAAACACCATATATTTT.

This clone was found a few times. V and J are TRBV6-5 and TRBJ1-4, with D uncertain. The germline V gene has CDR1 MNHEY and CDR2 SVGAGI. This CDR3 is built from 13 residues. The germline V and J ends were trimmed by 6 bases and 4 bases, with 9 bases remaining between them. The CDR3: CASSRTLNEKLFF. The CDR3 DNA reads TGTGCCAGCAGCAGGACCCTTAATGAAAAACTGTTTTTT.

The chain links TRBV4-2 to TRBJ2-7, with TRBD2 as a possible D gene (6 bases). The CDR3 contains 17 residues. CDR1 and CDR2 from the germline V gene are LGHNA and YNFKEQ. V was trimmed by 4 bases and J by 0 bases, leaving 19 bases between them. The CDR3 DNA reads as TGTGCCAGCAGCCGCCCTTCAGGGACTCCTAGCTCCTACGAGCAGTACTTC. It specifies CASSRPSGTPSSYEQYF.

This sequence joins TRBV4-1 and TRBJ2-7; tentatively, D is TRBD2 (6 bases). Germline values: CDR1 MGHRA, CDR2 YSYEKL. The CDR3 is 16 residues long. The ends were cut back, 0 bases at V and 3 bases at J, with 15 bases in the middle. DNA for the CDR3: TGCGCCAGCAGCCAAGATAACGGAGGGACCCTCTACGAGCAGTACTTC. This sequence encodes CASSQDNGGTLYEQYF.

CDR3 sequence reads: CASSGVNAQGWGEQYF. CDR3 coding DNA: TGTGCCAGCAGCGGGGTAAATGCACAGGGGTGGGGGGAGCAGTACTTC. This chain uses TRBV9 with TRBJ2-7, with 7 bases fitting TRBD1. The CDR3 runs to 16 residues. In germline, CDR1 is SGDLS, CDR2 YYNGEE. Unmatched junction bases numbered 16, after V lost 3 bases and J lost 7 bases.

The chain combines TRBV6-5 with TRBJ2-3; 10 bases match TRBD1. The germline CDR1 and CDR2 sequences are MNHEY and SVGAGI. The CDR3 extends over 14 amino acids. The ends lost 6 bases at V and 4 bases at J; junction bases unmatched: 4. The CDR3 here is CASRSGQGSDTQYF. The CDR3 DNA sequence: TGTGCCAGCAGGTCGGGACAGGGGTCAGATACGCAGTATTTT.

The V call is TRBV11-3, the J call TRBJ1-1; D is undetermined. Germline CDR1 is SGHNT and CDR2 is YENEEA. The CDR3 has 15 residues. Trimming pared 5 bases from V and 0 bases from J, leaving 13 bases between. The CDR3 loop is CASSGSTNMNTEAFF. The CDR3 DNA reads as TGTGCCAGCAGCGGATCGACAAACATGAACACTGAAGCTTTCTTT.

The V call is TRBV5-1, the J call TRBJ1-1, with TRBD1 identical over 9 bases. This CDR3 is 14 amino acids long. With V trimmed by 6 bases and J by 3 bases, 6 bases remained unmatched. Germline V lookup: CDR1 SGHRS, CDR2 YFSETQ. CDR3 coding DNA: TGCGCCAGCACCACACAGGGGGCTGACACTGAAGCTTTCTTT. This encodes CASTTQGADTEAFF.

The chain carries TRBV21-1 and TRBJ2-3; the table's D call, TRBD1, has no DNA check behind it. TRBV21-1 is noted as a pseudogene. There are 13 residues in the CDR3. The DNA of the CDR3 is TGTGCCAGCGCTACAGTCATGCAAGATACGCAGTATTTT. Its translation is CASATVMQDTQYF.

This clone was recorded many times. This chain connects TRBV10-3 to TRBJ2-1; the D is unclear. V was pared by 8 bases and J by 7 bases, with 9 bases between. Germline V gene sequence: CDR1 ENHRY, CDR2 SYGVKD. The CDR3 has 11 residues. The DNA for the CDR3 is TGTGCCATCCTCTTTGGGAATGAGCAGTTCTTC. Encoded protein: CAILFGNEQFF.

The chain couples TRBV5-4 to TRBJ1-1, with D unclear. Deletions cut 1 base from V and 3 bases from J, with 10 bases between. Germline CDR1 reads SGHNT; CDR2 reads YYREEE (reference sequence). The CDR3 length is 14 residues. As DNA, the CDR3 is TGTGCCAGCAGCTTGTCCTGGGGTGACACTGAAGCTTTCTTT. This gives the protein CASSLSWGDTEAFF.

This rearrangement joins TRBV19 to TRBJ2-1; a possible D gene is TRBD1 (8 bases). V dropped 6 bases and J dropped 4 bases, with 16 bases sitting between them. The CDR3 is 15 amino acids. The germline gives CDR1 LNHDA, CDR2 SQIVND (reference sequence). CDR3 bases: TGTGCCAGTAGACCGACAGGGGAGGGATACAATGAGCAGTTCTTC. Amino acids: CASRPTGEGYNEQFF.

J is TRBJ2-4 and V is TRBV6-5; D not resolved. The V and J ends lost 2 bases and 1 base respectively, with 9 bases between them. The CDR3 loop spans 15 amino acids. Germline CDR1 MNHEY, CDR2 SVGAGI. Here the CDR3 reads CASSYRANAKNIQYF. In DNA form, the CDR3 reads TGTGCCAGCAGTTACAGGGCAAATGCCAAAAACATTCAGTACTTC.

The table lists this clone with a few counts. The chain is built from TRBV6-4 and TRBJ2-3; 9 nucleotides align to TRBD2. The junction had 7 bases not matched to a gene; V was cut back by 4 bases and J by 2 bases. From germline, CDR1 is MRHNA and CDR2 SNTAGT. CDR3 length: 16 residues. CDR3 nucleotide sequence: TGTGCCAGCAGTGCCAATAGCGGGAGCCCCACAGATACGCAGTATTTT. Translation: CASSANSGSPTDTQYF.

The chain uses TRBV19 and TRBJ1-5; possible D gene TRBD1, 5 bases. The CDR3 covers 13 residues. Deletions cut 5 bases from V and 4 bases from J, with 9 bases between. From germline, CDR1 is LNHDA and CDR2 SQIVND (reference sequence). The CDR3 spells CASSRGSNQPQHF. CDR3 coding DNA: TGTGCCAGTAGTCGGGGGTCGAATCAGCCCCAGCATTTT.

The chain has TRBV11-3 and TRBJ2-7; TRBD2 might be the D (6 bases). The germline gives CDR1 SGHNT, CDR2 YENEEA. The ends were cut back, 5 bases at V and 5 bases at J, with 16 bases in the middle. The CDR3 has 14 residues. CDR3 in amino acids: CASSRGGPFNEQYF. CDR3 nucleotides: TGTGCCAGCAGCCGAGGAGGGCCTTTCAACGAGCAGTACTTC.

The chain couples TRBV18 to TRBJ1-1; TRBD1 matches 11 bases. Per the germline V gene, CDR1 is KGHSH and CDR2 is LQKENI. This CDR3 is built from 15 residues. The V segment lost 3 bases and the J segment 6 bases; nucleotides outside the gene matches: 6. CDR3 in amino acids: CASSPGDRGRSEAFF. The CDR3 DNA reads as TGTGCCAGCTCACCCGGGGACAGGGGGAGGTCTGAAGCTTTCTTT.

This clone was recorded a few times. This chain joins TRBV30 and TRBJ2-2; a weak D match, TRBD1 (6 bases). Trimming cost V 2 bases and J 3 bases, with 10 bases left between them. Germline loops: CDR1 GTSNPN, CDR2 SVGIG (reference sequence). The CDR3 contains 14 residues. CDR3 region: CAWSSQGYTGELFF. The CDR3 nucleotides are TGTGCCTGGAGTTCACAGGGATACACCGGGGAGCTGTTTTTT.

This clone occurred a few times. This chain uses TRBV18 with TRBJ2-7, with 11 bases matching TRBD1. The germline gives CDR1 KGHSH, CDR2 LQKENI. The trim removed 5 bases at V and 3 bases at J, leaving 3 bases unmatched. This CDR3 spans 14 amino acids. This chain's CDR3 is CASSTGTGGYEQYF. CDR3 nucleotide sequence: TGTGCCAGCTCAACCGGGACAGGGGGCTACGAGCAGTACTTC.

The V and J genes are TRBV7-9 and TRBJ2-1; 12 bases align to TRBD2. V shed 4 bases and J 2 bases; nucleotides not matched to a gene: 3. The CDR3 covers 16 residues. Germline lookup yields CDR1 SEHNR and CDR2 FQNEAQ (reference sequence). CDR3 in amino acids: CASSSSSGRAYNEQFF. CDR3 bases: TGTGCCAGCAGCTCCTCTAGCGGGAGGGCCTACAATGAGCAGTTCTTC.

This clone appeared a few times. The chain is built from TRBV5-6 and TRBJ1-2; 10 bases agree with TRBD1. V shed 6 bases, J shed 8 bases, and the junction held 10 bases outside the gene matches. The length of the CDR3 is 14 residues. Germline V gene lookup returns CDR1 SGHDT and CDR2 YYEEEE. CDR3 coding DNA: TGTGCCAGCAAGCTATTGGGGACAGGGGTCGGCTACACCTTC. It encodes CASKLLGTGVGYTF.

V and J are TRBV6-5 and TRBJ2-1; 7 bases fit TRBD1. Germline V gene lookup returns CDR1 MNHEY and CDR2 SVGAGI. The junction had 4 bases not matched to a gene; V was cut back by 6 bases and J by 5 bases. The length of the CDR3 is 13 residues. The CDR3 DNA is TGTGCCAGCAGATATGGACAGGACAATGAGCAGTTCTTC. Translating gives CASRYGQDNEQFF.

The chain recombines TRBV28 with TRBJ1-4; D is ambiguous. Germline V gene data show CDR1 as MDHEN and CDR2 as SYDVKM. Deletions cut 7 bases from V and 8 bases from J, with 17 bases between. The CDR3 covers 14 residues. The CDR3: CASKGYRQLEKLFF. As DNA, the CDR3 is TGTGCCAGCAAAGGCTACCGGCAGCTAGAAAAACTGTTTTTT.

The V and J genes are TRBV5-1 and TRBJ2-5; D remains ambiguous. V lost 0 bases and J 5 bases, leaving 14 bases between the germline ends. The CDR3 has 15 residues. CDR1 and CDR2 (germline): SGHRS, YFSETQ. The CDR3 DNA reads TGCGCCAGCAGCTTGGGTGGAGCCCTCAGTGAGACCCAGTACTTC. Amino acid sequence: CASSLGGALSETQYF.

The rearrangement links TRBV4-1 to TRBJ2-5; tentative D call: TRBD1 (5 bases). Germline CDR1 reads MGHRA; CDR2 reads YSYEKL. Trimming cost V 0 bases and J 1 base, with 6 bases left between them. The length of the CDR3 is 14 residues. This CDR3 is CASSQEGRQETQYF. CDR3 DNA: TGCGCCAGCAGCCAAGAGGGGCGCCAAGAGACCCAGTACTTC.

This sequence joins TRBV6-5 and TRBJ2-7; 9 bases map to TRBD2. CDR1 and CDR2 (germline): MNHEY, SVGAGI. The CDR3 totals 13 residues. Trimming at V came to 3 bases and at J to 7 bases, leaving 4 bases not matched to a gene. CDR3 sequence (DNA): TGTGCCAGCAGTTATCTAGCGGGAAGGGAGCAGTACTTC. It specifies CASSYLAGREQYF.

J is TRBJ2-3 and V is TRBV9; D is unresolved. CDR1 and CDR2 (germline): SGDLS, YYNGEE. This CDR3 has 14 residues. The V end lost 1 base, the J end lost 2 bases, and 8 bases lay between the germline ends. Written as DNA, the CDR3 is TGTGCCAGCAGCGTATGGCAGGACACAGATACGCAGTATTTT. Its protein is CASSVWQDTDTQYF.

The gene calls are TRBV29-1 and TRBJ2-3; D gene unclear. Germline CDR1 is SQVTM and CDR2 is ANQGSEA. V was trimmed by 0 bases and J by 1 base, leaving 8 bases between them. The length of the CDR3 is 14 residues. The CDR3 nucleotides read TGCAGCGTTGAAGATACAGTGGGCACAGATACGCAGTATTTT. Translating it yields CSVEDTVGTDTQYF.

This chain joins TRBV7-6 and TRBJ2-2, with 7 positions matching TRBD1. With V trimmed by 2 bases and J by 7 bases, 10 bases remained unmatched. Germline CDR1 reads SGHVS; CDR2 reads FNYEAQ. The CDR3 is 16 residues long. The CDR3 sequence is CASSLTRAGGSGELFF. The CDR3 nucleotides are TGTGCCAGCAGCTTAACGCGGGCAGGGGGAAGCGGGGAGCTGTTTTTT.

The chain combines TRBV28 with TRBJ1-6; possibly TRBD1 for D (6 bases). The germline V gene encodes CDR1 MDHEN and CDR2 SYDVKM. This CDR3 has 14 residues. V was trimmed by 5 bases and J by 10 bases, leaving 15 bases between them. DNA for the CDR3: TGTGCCAGCAGTCGGACAGCTTATCGCTCACCCCTCCACTTT. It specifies CASSRTAYRSPLHF.

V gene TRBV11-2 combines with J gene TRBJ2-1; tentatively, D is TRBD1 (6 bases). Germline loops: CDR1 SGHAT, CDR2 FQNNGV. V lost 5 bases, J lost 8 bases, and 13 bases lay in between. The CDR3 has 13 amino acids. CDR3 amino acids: CASSRYGQYEQFF. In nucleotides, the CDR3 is TGTGCCAGCAGCAGATACGGACAGTATGAGCAGTTCTTC.

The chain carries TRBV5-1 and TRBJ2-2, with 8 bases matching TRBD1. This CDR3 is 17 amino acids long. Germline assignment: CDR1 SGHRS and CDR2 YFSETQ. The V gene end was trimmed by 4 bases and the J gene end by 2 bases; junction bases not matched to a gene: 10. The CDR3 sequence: CASSTFRTGTNTGELFF. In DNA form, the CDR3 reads TGCGCCAGCAGCACCTTTCGGACAGGGACCAACACCGGGGAGCTGTTTTTT.